A selection of T cell receptor beta chains follows, all from one sample in a study of human thymus T cells. TCRdb keeps only in-frame clones here, not all; method: immunoSEQ multiplex PCR. The repertoire holds tens of thousands of clones, with 95% as singletons. The specimen sequenced was blood. The receptors originated from a girl under three years old with a congenital heart defect but otherwise immunologically healthy. Both conserved end residues are part of each CDR3. A row's size may be missing; if present it is once, few, many or a size class.

TRBV7-9,-,TRBJ1-4,CASSRWDSLKLFF
TRBV7-2,-,TRBJ1-1,CASSLSRRNTEAFF
TRBV5-1,-,TRBJ2-7,CASSGGQGAGEQYF
TRBV5-8,-,TRBJ2-3,CASSLRDTQYF
TRBV19,-,TRBJ1-1,CASNTLGTEAFF
TRBV7-2,once,TRBJ2-3,CASSQPPGTSVSTDTQYF
TRBV27,-,TRBJ2-7,CASSLSRGHVKYF
TRBV4-2,-,TRBJ2-5,CASSQEGRTSAQETQYF
TRBV4-1,-,TRBJ2-4,CASSQGRTPLAKNIQYF
TRBV4-2,-,TRBJ2-2,CASSLRLGPTGELFF
TRBV6-1,-,TRBJ2-3,CASSEGGTRTDTQYF
TRBV5-4,-,TRBJ1-2,CASSSGQGVTAYGYTF
TRBV19,-,TRBJ1-2,CASRSTGLVGGYTF
TRBV6-6,-,TRBJ2-1,CASRVRSGSLYNEQFF
TRBV9,-,TRBJ1-4,CASSARDRGLIATNEKLFF
TRBV7-6,-,TRBJ2-2,CASSPESSGLRVLGELFF
TRBV19,-,TRBJ1-3,CASSKGKRASGNTIYF
TRBV15,-,TRBJ2-3,CATQGAPTDTQYF
TRBV7-8,-,TRBJ2-3,CASSLVVGTDTQYF
TRBV9,-,TRBJ1-2,CASSAPRQGTRYGYTF
TRBV5-6,-,TRBJ1-4,CASSSWGTEKLFF
TRBV6-9,-,TRBJ2-5,CASSYPDYTSQETQYF